This paragraph reports one T cell receptor (beta chain). This clonotype was observed a few times. Its antigen target is currently unknown. It has no much larger one-base neighbor in the sample; base qualities were not kept. Library creation used PCR. Sequencing relied on an Illumina HiSeq 2500. TCR library preparation used molecular barcoding, with unique molecular identifiers applied to normalize quantification of the TCRbeta repertoire. Starting from the raw public reads, TCRdb applied fastp trimming at Q25, assembled clones with MiXCR and retained in-frame beta chains. CDR3 protein sequences are deduplicated, and each keeps its most common genes and DNA. Within this sample are about 980,000 distinct CDR3 sequences, with around 30% of them counted one time only. Over 25% of the sample is in the top ten clones. This entry comes from a study of T-cell reconstitution after alpha-beta-depleted transplantation in children (dated by TCRdb to the mid-2010s). Regarding the research as a whole: Using TCR repertoire profiling, the study quantitatively followed how T-cell immune reconstitution unfolded in children after TCRalphabeta/CD19-depleted allogeneic hematopoietic cell transplantation.

The CDR3 holds 15 amino acids from the cysteine to the phenylalanine. Left in the record is the CDR3 DNA by itself, 45 bases read in frame from the first base. The junction shows trimming of 5 bases on V and 3 bases on J, plus 17 bases between the germline ends. What the study reported, not specific to this receptor: In some patients, high TCRbeta diversity at day 60 was attributed to recipient T cells and intrathymic progenitors that had survived conditioning. The apparently early recovery of alphabetaT-cell counts about two months after transplant reportedly depended on only several hundred rapidly expanded clones that came from non-depleted graft cells. The frequencies of hyperexpanded clones fell over the following months, and after one year, T-cell counts and TCRbeta diversity were mostly attributed to newly produced T cells.

The sample's treatment or condition label, in plain terms: allogeneic hematopoietic cell transplantation with graft depleted of TCRalphabeta T cells and CD19 B cells. Transplant recipients were children who received TCRalphabeta/CD19-depleted allogeneic hematopoietic cell grafts. The rearrangement combines TRBV12-3 or TRBV12-4 with TRBJ2-7; possibly the D gene is TRBD2, per 7 matching bases. The clonotype originates from a boy under two years old who had a stem cell transplant for SCID, so the T cells may come from the graft donor. This sample comprised PBMCs, mostly from graft donor cells, obtained 360 days after TCRalphabeta/CD19-depleted stem cell transplant. The CDR3 reads CASSPGGTKVYEQYF. The nucleotides are TGTGCCAGCAGTCCCGGGGGGACAAAAGTCTACGAGCAGTACTTC.